This record covers a single T cell receptor beta chain. The data derive from a study of T cells in tuberculosis. The wider study: A South African cohort included IGRA-negative adolescents, latently infected IGRA-positive adolescents and adults with active tuberculosis.

The time point here: new active TB diagnosis, blood taken before or within 7 days of starting treatment. The V end was cut by 0 bases, the J end by 6 bases, with 19 bases between. The CDR3 totals 16 residues. The germline V gene encodes CDR1 SGHRS and CDR2 YFSETQ. Sequencing used immunoSEQ multiplex PCR; TCRdb keeps in-frame clones, though not all of them. The sample gives 20,000 to 25,000 clones, about 85% of which show up once; about 15% is in the top ten. V gene TRBV5-1 combines with J gene TRBJ2-7; D is undetermined. This TCR was recovered from an adult with tuberculosis. Source: PBMCs, taken at tuberculosis diagnosis. This CDR3 reads CASSLAITTSSLEQYF. For the CDR3, the DNA is TGCGCCAGCAGCTTGGCCATTACTACTTCCTCACTCGAGCAGTACTTC.